This T cell receptor (beta chain) was identified in a study of cytomegalovirus exposure and HLA in healthy donors. Study in general: From 150 million to 200 million T cells, an earlier analysis saw roughly 120 million unique TCR beta sequences. Early released data had about 85 million unique TCRs, all coming from HLA-typed donors. Study-level findings and limits: In a later analysis, TCR association rates varied by HLA locus: DRB1 most, HLA-C fewest.

Both 60 Vbeta primers and 13 Jbeta primers went into the PCR. Data came from immunoSEQ multiplex PCR; TCRdb stores just in-frame clones and leaves some out. This sample yields 250,000 to 350,000 clones, of which 80% are seen a single time; about 0.28% belongs to the top ten. A remark on this clone: The antigen remains unidentified.

This receptor was obtained from a girl aged 2 to 9 in good health and CMV-seronegative. Sequencing used PBMCs.

The CDR3 nucleotides are TGTGCCAGCAGGATGTGGGGCTGGGGTAATGAGCAGTTCTTC. Its protein product is CASRMWGWGNEQFF. The J gene is TRBJ2-1, the V gene TRBV25-1; D is possibly TRBD1 (5 bases). Germline V CDR1 and CDR2: MGHDK, SYGVNS. CDR3 length: 14 residues. Trimming removed 6 bases from V and 7 bases from J, with 16 bases in between.